The present T cell receptor beta chain was sequenced within a study of human T cells and chemical hapten exposure. Study-wide background: Reading of the patch tests, which applied 0.01% DPC to the upper back, occurred at 6 days.

This clonotype has a handful of counts. Mismatch with germline at one junction end may stem from a read error. Time point: patch test 1, 2 weeks after DPC sensitization. Treatment described: therapeutic diphenylcyclopropenone sensitization with weekly scalp DPC. Per the original data handling: TCRs per sample had a median of approximately 96,000 and ranged from about 20,000 to 750,000. TCRdb ran MiXCR on the RACE reads and lists one entry per CDR3 protein. The V and J calls shown here were made by TCRdb, not taken from the authors' results. Among tens of thousands of distinct CDR3 sequences listed, approximately 32% were seen once. The germline gives CDR1 SEHNR, CDR2 FQNEAQ (reference sequence). This CDR3 comprises 13 residues.

The TCR was taken from a man in his forties with alopecia areata. Some clones in this sample may be carry-over from other donors' samples. The chain recombines TRBV7-9 with TRBJ1-1; D is ambiguous. The sample was whole blood, taken in connection with sensitization to the hapten diphenylcyclopropenone (DPC). The CDR3 nucleotides read TGTGCCAGCAGCTTCAACCAAAACACTGAAACTTTCTTT. Its protein is CASSFNQNTETFF.